This T cell receptor (beta chain) was recovered during a study of shared T cell receptors in the human thymus. Trimming cost V 0 bases and J 5 bases, with 11 bases left between them. CDR1 is SGHRS, CDR2 YFSETQ, per germline. This CDR3 has 14 residues. Clones were read by immunoSEQ multiplex PCR, and TCRdb kept only the in-frame ones, dropping some. This sample has hundreds of thousands of clones; roughly 86% occur once, and the top ten carry roughly 0.0089%. Another study also made use of these data, one on human thymus T cells.

This chain joins TRBV5-1 and TRBJ2-5, with D perhaps TRBD1 (5 bases). Sequenced sample: thymocytes. The source of this sequence is a boy under three years old with a congenital heart defect. For the CDR3, the DNA is TGCGCCAGCAGCTTGGTGGCTAGGGGCGAGACCCAGTACTTC. It specifies CASSLVARGETQYF.